This is a list of T cell receptor beta chains from one sample in a study of blood T cell repertoires in COVID-19. Clones were sequenced by immunoSEQ multiplex PCR, and TCRdb holds only the in-frame ones, with some missing. The data show 200,000 to 250,000 clones, with 84% seen just once and less than 2% held by the top ten. The sequenced sample consisted of PBMCs or T cells enriched from blood (not recorded which). These receptors were collected from a man in his 60s who had recovered from COVID-19. The CDR3 runs from the conserved cysteine through the conserved F or W. A D gene is named only where the DNA matches it firmly.

CDR3aa: CASMRGIDNSPLHF
CDR3nt: TGTGCCAGCATGCGGGGTATCGATAATTCACCCCTCCACTTT
d_gene: -
v_gene: TRBV2
j_gene: TRBJ1-6

CDR3aa: CASSLGGQPEKLFF
CDR3nt: TGTGCCAGCAGCTTAGGGGGACAGCCGGAAAAACTGTTTTTT
d_gene: TRBD1
v_gene: TRBV11-3
j_gene: TRBJ1-4

CDR3aa: CASSQGQFNSPLHF
CDR3nt: TGTGCCAGTAGCCAGGGACAGTTCAATTCACCCCTCCACTTT
d_gene: TRBD1
v_gene: TRBV19
j_gene: TRBJ1-6

CDR3aa: CASSLDQGGDEQFF
CDR3nt: TGTGCCAGCAGCTTGGATCAGGGTGGCGATGAGCAGTTCTTC
d_gene: -
v_gene: TRBV5-6
j_gene: TRBJ2-1

CDR3aa: CASSPFRGGGRDTQYF
CDR3nt: TGTGCCAGCAGCCCCTTTCGAGGGGGGGGGAGAGATACGCAGTATTTT
d_gene: -
v_gene: TRBV11-3
j_gene: TRBJ2-3

CDR3aa: CASSLPQGNTEAFF
CDR3nt: TGTGCCAGCAGCTTACCACAGGGGAACACTGAAGCTTTCTTT
d_gene: -
v_gene: TRBV7-2
j_gene: TRBJ1-1

CDR3aa: CASSITGRGEVGNQPQHF
CDR3nt: TGTGCCAGTAGTATAACGGGCAGGGGGGAGGTCGGCAATCAGCCCCAGCATTTT
d_gene: TRBD1
v_gene: TRBV19
j_gene: TRBJ1-5

CDR3aa: CASSLEGLAGGPGTQYF
CDR3nt: TGCGCCAGCAGCTTGGAAGGACTAGCGGGGGGCCCCGGGACCCAGTACTTC
d_gene: TRBD2
v_gene: TRBV5-1
j_gene: TRBJ2-5

CDR3aa: CASSQKDRTNYGYTF
CDR3nt: TGTGCCAGCAGCCAGAAGGACAGGACAAACTATGGCTACACCTTC
d_gene: TRBD1
v_gene: TRBV4-2
j_gene: TRBJ1-2

CDR3aa: CASSPGTARELFF
CDR3nt: TGTGCCAGCAGCCCGGGGACAGCAAGGGAGCTGTTTTTT
d_gene: TRBD1
v_gene: TRBV28
j_gene: TRBJ2-2

CDR3aa: CASSYIAGLLNEQFF
CDR3nt: TGCGCCAGCAGCTACATAGCGGGGCTTCTCAATGAGCAGTTCTTC
d_gene: TRBD2
v_gene: TRBV5-1
j_gene: TRBJ2-1

CDR3aa: CASSPRQGSGNTIYF
CDR3nt: TGTGCCAGCAGCCCCCGACAGGGCTCTGGAAACACCATATATTTT
d_gene: TRBD1
v_gene: TRBV4-2
j_gene: TRBJ1-3

CDR3aa: CASSSLGAGTGELFF
CDR3nt: TGTGCCAGCAGCTCTCTGGGGGCGGGCACCGGGGAGCTGTTTTTT
d_gene: -
v_gene: TRBV28
j_gene: TRBJ2-2

CDR3aa: CASSIPGAPNTEAFF
CDR3nt: TGTGCCAGTAGTATTCCAGGGGCCCCGAACACTGAAGCTTTCTTT
d_gene: -
v_gene: TRBV19
j_gene: TRBJ1-1

CDR3aa: CASSPSGGGSQGYTF
CDR3nt: TGCGCCAGCAGCCCCTCGGGGGGGGGTTCTCAAGGCTACACCTTC
d_gene: -
v_gene: TRBV5-1
j_gene: TRBJ1-2